This T cell receptor beta chain was sequenced during a study of blood T cell repertoires in COVID-19. Produced via immunoSEQ multiplex PCR; TCRdb's table is partial and in-frame only. The repertoire consists of around 300,000 clones, with around 90% occurring once and the leading ten covering approximately 1%. The CDR3 runs to 14 residues. CDR1 is MNHEY, CDR2 SVGAGI, per germline. Trimming left V 7 bases short and J 2 bases short, with 14 bases between. Sequences were obtained from PBMCs or T cells enriched from blood (not recorded which). This sequence originates from a woman aged 25 to 39 who had recovered from COVID-19. This sequence joins TRBV6-5 and TRBJ1-1; D is undetermined. The CDR3 protein is CASIFVWANTEAFF. The CDR3, as DNA: TGTGCCAGCATCTTCGTTTGGGCCAACACTGAAGCTTTCTTT.